What follows describes a single T cell receptor beta chain. Its target antigen remains unknown. No base quality values were provided; no much bigger clone lies one nucleotide off. These data belong to a study of response to subunit inactivated influenza vaccine (dated by TCRdb to about 2018). Regarding the complete study: To follow how T cells responded to a trivalent subunit inactivated influenza vaccine, the researchers relied on deep quantitative profiling of the T cell receptor repertoire. Overall study results and their limits: The authors proposed that each seasonal influenza vaccination may bring in only a limited number of new T cells.

The CDR3 numbers 15 residues from cysteine through phenylalanine. Only the CDR3 DNA stays, 45 bases, in frame from base 1. Per the germline V gene, SGHRS is the CDR1 and YFSETQ is the CDR2. Clipping removes 0 bases from V and 13 bases from J, with 12 as the unmatched junction base count. Receptor libraries were prepared by RT-PCR. Sequencing was performed on an Illumina HiSeq 2500. TCRdb trimmed the raw reads at Q25, called clones with MiXCR and kept productive beta chains. Duplicate CDR3 protein sequences are folded into a single record with the most common DNA and genes. Counted in this sample were roughly 710,000 distinct CDR3 sequences; around 13% of them appeared once. The ten largest clonotypes hold 6.5% to 8% of the sample.

The sequenced sample was PBMCs from blood, obtained less than 15 days before vaccination. Recombination connected TRBV5-1 to TRBJ1-4, and TRBD1 matches 7 of the central bases. The sequence derives from a man aged 50 to 60 who received an inactivated influenza vaccine. Donor details come from another sample of the same person, matched by shared clones. The CDR3: CASSLDGTAPFGLFF. The DNA is TGCGCCAGCAGCTTGGACGGGACAGCCCCCTTTGGACTGTTTTTT.